This TCR beta chain was observed in a study of technical replicates of blood from four donors. Generated by immunoSEQ multiplex PCR, the TCRdb table keeps only in-frame clones and is missing some. The sample lists approximately 81,000 clones, around 95% occurring once. The CDR3 length is 16 residues. Germline V gene data show CDR1 as SGHVS and CDR2 as FNYEAQ. V gave up 5 bases and J gave up 6 bases; unmatched junction bases: 9. The specimen was T cells isolated from PBMCs. The source is a human donor in good health. The rearrangement uses TRBV7-6 and TRBJ2-2; 10 nucleotides line up with TRBD2. The CDR3 is CASSAYPSGRPGELFF. The DNA of the CDR3 is TGTGCCAGCAGCGCCTACCCTAGCGGGAGACCCGGGGAGCTGTTTTTT.